This entry lists 8 T cell receptor beta chains sequenced from one sample in a study of blood T cell repertoires in COVID-19. Clones were read by immunoSEQ multiplex PCR, and TCRdb kept only the in-frame ones, dropping some. The table shows about 15,000 clones, with 85% to 90% occurring only once. Sequenced sample: peripheral blood. The receptors derive from a man aged 60 to 75 with acute or convalescent COVID-19.

The chain couples TRBV5-6 to TRBJ1-2, with D possibly being TRBD1 (5 bases). Trimming shortened V by 0 bases and J by 7 bases, and 13 bases separated the two germline ends. This CDR3 comprises 14 residues. CDR1 is SGHDT and CDR2 is YYEEEE in the germline V gene. The CDR3 is CASSLDAGGPGYTF. CDR3 sequence (DNA): TGTGCCAGCAGCTTGGACGCGGGGGGTCCTGGCTACACCTTC.

The V and J genes are TRBV9 and TRBJ2-3, with 7 bases aligning to TRBD2. The trim removed 4 bases at V and 2 bases at J, leaving 7 bases unmatched. Germline CDR1 SGDLS, CDR2 YYNGEE. The CDR3 sequence is 15 residues long. The CDR3: CASSFRAGTTDTQYF. DNA of the CDR3: TGTGCCAGCAGCTTCCGAGCGGGGACCACAGATACGCAGTATTTT.

The chain employs TRBV11-3 and TRBJ2-7; TRBD1 might be the D (5 bases). V was trimmed by 3 bases and J by 2 bases, leaving 14 bases between them. Germline CDR1 is SGHNT and CDR2 is YENEEA. The CDR3 is made up of 15 amino acids. In DNA, the CDR3 is TGTGCCAGCAGCTTCCGGAGTACAGGTACCTACGAGCAGTACTTC. This translates into CASSFRSTGTYEQYF. Filled out from reference TRBV11-3 and TRBJ2-7, the complete variable domain reads EAGVVQSPRYKIIEKKQPVAFWCNPISGHNTLYWYLQNLGQGPELLIRYENEEAVDDSQLPKDRFSAERLKGVDSTLKIQPAELGDSAVYLCASSFRSTGTYEQYFGPGTRLTVT.

In its sample, this clone was seen once. The chain recombines TRBV27 with TRBJ1-2; 7 positions agree with TRBD1. This CDR3 spans 14 amino acids. The J segment lost 4 bases and the V segment lost 4 bases, leaving 6 bases of the junction unmatched. CDR1 MNHEY and CDR2 SMNVEV come from the germline V gene (reference sequence). In nucleotides, the CDR3 is TGTGCCAGCAGTTCCCGACAGGGTGGCTATGGCTACACCTTC. Translating it yields CASSSRQGGYGYTF.

The chain carries TRBV7-9 and TRBJ1-2; TRBD1 matches at 8 bases. Germline trimming cut 5 bases from V and 4 bases from J; bases unmatched to any gene: 6. Germline CDR1 reads SEHNR; CDR2 reads FQNEAQ (reference sequence). The CDR3 has 14 residues. The DNA of the CDR3 is TGTGCCAGCAGCCTAACAGGGGGAGGCTATGGCTACACCTTC. Translation gives CASSLTGGGYGYTF.

This clone was recorded once. This chain links TRBV5-4 with TRBJ1-1; the D is unclear. Germline V gives CDR1 SGHNT, CDR2 YYREEE (reference sequence). V shed 0 bases and J shed 2 bases, with 8 bases lying between them. This CDR3 has 14 residues. The CDR3 nucleotides read TGTGCCAGCAGCTTGGCACTTTCCAACACTGAAGCTTTCTTT. Amino acids: CASSLALSNTEAFF.

This clone has just one count. The chain joins TRBV9 to TRBJ2-7; D is unclear. The CDR3 runs 14 residues. V lost 4 bases, J lost 0 bases, and 11 bases lay in between. Looked up from germline, CDR1 is SGDLS and CDR2 is YYNGEE. The CDR3 sequence: CASSPQSVSYEQYF. CDR3 nucleotides: TGTGCCAGCAGCCCCCAGAGCGTCTCCTACGAGCAGTACTTC.

This clone was recorded once. This chain connects TRBV5-1 to TRBJ1-1, with a weak D call TRBD1 (5 bases). V lost 0 bases and J 7 bases, leaving 16 bases between the germline ends. CDR1 and CDR2 from the germline V gene are SGHRS and YFSETQ. The CDR3 extends over 15 amino acids. The CDR3 nucleotides read TGCGCCAGCAGCTTGGGCTCTTGGACATCAAATGAAGCTTTCTTT. It translates to CASSLGSWTSNEAFF.